Given below is one T cell receptor (beta chain) in context. Its antigen is unidentified. The data originate from a study of T cell responses to AZD1222 COVID-19 vaccine. General study results and limits: Spike-specific TCR breadth and depth went up after people got two AZD1222 doses. At study baseline, merely roughly 6 AZD1222 recipients were seropositive.

The CDR3 is 17 residues long. Germline CDR1 is WNHNN and CDR2 is SYGVQD (reference sequence). V lost 0 bases, J lost 4 bases, and 5 bases stayed unmatched. The data were produced by immunoSEQ multiplex PCR, yet TCRdb's version contains in-frame clones alone and is incomplete. This table has 150,000 to 200,000 clones, 90% appearing once. The clonotype comes from an adult who received the AZD1222 COVID-19 vaccine. The rearrangement links TRBV10-1 to TRBJ2-1; TRBD2 aligns across 11 bases. The sequences come from peripheral blood, collected 28 days after the second AZD1222 dose. Written as DNA, the CDR3 is TGCGCCAGCAGTGAGTCGCTAGCGGGGGGATTGTACAATGAGCAGTTCTTC. Its protein product is CASSESLAGGLYNEQFF.